Sequencing of this T cell receptor beta chain was carried out in a study of CD8+ T cells in alopecia areata. Extracted from the samples, RNA was reverse transcribed into cDNA to serve as the sequencing template. Some clones are missing from TCRdb's copy, which holds only in-frame ones; the method was immunoSEQ multiplex PCR. The table records 45,000 to 70,000 clones, around 96% of them present only once. Germline V gene sequence: CDR1 MGHRA, CDR2 YSYEKL. The V gene lost 4 bases and the J gene lost 7 bases, with 23 bases spanning the gap. The CDR3 runs 17 residues. The clonotype comes from a human donor with alopecia areata. The chain links TRBV4-1 to TRBJ2-1; D may be TRBD1 (6 bases). The sample in question was CD8+ T cells sorted from blood, obtained at week 0. The CDR3 DNA reads TGCGCCAGCAGCCCCCGACAGGATGGTTTTCTTGGGAATGAGCAGTTCTTC. This translates into CASSPRQDGFLGNEQFF.